The sequence of this TCR beta chain was determined in a study of cytomegalovirus exposure and HLA in healthy donors. Of note for this clone: The antigen is undetermined.

CDR1 and CDR2 from the germline V gene are MDHEN and SYDVKM. This CDR3 is 13 amino acids long. The germline V and J ends were trimmed by 9 bases and 0 bases, with 11 bases remaining between them. Amplification used 60 Vbeta primers and 13 Jbeta primers. Clones were sequenced by immunoSEQ multiplex PCR, and TCRdb holds only the in-frame ones, with some missing. The table lists 180,000 or so clones. General study results and limits: The study designated 150 or so TCR beta chains cytomegalovirus-associated. Later analysis found that TCR beta chains associated with HLA were more clonally expanded than other, equally common chains. When a later analysis was performed, an Asian-associated ancestry cluster reportedly had fewer N-insertions than the approximately 690-donor mean.

The receptor's source is a boy aged 5-17 years in good health and CMV-seronegative. The chain has TRBV28 and TRBJ1-1; D gene ambiguous. The specimen was PBMCs. CDR3 DNA: TGTGCCAGTCAGCGGGGAGTGAACACTGAAGCTTTCTTT. Residues: CASQRGVNTEAFF. The full variable domain, rest sourced from reference TRBV28 and TRBJ1-1, is DVKVTQSSRYLVKRTGEKVFLECVQDMDHENMFWYRQDPGLGLRLIYFSYDVKMKEKGDIPEGYSVSREKKERFSLILESASTNQTSMYLCASQRGVNTEAFFGQGTRLTVV.